The sequence of this T cell receptor beta chain was determined in a study of T cell repertoires in cytomegalovirus infection. For the study at large: The public TCR beta signatures pointed to both CMV infection and matching HLA type.

This clonotype was seen ten or more times. A single record per CDR3 protein comes from TCRdb applying MiXCR to the reads. There are over 450,000 distinct CDR3 sequences in the sample; around 10% occur only once, and 10% to 13% lies in the top ten. The CDR3 sequence is 15 residues long. Germline loops: CDR1 LGHNT, CDR2 FRNRAP. V lost 1 base and J lost 3; bases outside the gene matches: 0. This sequence originates from a human donor in good health (CMV status not recorded). Some clones in this sample may be carry-over from other donors' samples. The chain carries TRBV12-5 and TRBJ2-3, with 11 positions matching TRBD2. Sequenced input: PBMCs. CDR3 nucleotides: TGTGCTAGTGGTTTGGGACTAGCGGGGACAGATACGCAGTATTTT. Amino acids: CASGLGLAGTDTQYF.